This TCR beta chain was recorded in a study of beta chain features in type 1 diabetes. What was sequenced were expressed TCRB transcripts, since all of the isolated RNA had been reverse transcribed. Some clones are missing from TCRdb's copy, which holds only in-frame ones; the method was immunoSEQ multiplex PCR. Here the sample spans a few hundred thousand clones, 27% being singletons. V gave up 5 bases and J gave up 5 bases, with 7 bases separating them. CDR1 is SGHTA, CDR2 FQGNSA, per germline. CDR3 length: 13 amino acids. General observations from the study: Naive, central memory and Treg TCRB repertoires appeared more alike in patients than in healthy donors.

Details on this clone: Its antigen is not identified.

The genes are TRBV7-2 and TRBJ2-6; D is uncertain. The specimen sequenced was central memory CD4+ T cells from blood. The sequence came from a man aged 30 to 45 in good health. Written as DNA, the CDR3 is TGTGCCAGCAGCCACGACAGGGCCAACGTCCTGACTTTC. As protein: CASSHDRANVLTF.